This entry is about one T cell receptor (beta chain). Its antigen is still unknown. No per-base quality is available; no much larger clone lies one base away. Using the immunoSEQ assay, TCRB CDR3 regions were amplified from approximately 1.9 micrograms of genomic DNA, or from all available DNA when less than that was on hand. For multiplex PCR, 60 forward primers for TCR V beta segments and 13 reverse primers for J beta segments were used. To estimate reads per starting template, synthetic control templates were spiked into each sample at limiting dilution. Sequencing produced 87 bp reads on the Illumina HiSeq System. As for how the authors treated the data: PCR and sequencing errors were removed by a nearest neighbor algorithm that merged closely related sequences. TCR overlap was defined as the percentage of unique tumor TCR beta sequences that were also found in the peripheral blood of the same patient. TCRdb obtained this table from immuneACCESS and retained in-frame rearrangements with V and J assigned. These tables miss some clones; where compared with another copy, unresolved V genes account for less than half of the shortfall, and the remainder is unexplained. The V and J calls and the clone size are those of that table, but D and trimming were determined from the DNA. In this sample the table shows around 10,000 clones, 81% of which occur a single time. The biggest ten clones account for more than 40% of the sample.

The record originates from a study of glioma-infiltrating T cells after dendritic cell vaccination (dated by TCRdb to 2015 to 2016). Background on the whole study: The cohort included some 15 glioblastoma patients drawn from Phase I and II dendritic cell vaccination trials, of whom 9 were newly diagnosed and 6 had recurrent disease. Autologous tumor lysate-pulsed dendritic cell vaccination was administered to the patients between about 2003 and 2013. To make the vaccine, monocyte-derived dendritic cells were cultured for roughly seven days with IL-4 and GM-CSF and then pulsed overnight with autologous tumor lysate. Each patient was given three intradermal dendritic cell vaccine injections, spaced two weeks apart, in the arm below the axilla. Deep sequencing of TCR beta CDR3 regions was used to quantify tumor-infiltrating lymphocyte content and compare tumor and blood repertoires in dendritic cell-vaccinated glioblastoma patients. Survival after dendritic cell vaccination was correlated with TCR sequencing metrics, such as TIL content and the overlap between tumor and blood repertoires.

The time point label, as the study defines it: after dendritic cell vaccination, including at tumor progression/relapse. Selection of patients required sufficient residual fresh-frozen tumor tissue and over two years of available survival data. Although molecular status otherwise differed among the glioblastoma patients, no patient had an isocitrate dehydrogenase mutation. PBMC were collected before vaccination, two weeks after the third vaccination, and at tumor progression if tumor progression occurred. The Qiagen DNeasy Blood extraction Kit was used to extract genomic DNA. Paper-wide results and their limitations: After dendritic cell vaccination, a higher estimated pretreatment TIL content predicted longer time to progression and overall survival. TCR clonality showed no direct relationship with survival, which suggests that a diverse polyclonal response may be important. The three-group TCR overlap response model was characterized as speculative, and prospective validation of the model was stated to be required. The cohort was small and heterogeneous, with few patients having full blood and tumor sets and even fewer initial-recurrent tumor pairs.

From its cysteine to its phenylalanine, the CDR3 spans 13 amino acids. Solely the CDR3 DNA is kept, with 39 bases framed from the first base. V was cut back by 4 bases and J by 2 bases, leaving a gap of 10 bases between them. Sequenced material: blood, taken after dendritic cell vaccination. Recombination connected TRBV5-3 to TRBJ2-7; perhaps TRBD1 is the D gene, with 5 bases matching. TRBV5-3 is labeled an ORF, and its function is uncertain. This sequence was found in a human donor with glioblastoma. The CDR3 reads CARSTTVAYEQYF. The base sequence is TGTGCCAGAAGCACGACAGTGGCCTACGAGCAGTACTTC.